A single sample gave rise to the 9 T cell receptor beta chains below, sequenced in a study of response to subunit inactivated influenza vaccine. TCRdb called the RT-PCR reads again in MiXCR, with one record for every CDR3 protein. The repertoire holds about 580,000 distinct CDR3 sequences, around 13% seen once, with approximately 10% in the top ten. This sample comprised PBMCs from blood, obtained approximately 13 days after vaccination. Receptors were obtained from a man aged 50 to 59 who received an inactivated influenza vaccine.

The chain joins TRBV12-3 or TRBV12-4 to TRBJ1-1; D is possibly TRBD1 (5 bases). The CDR3 length is 13 residues. The V and J ends lost 3 bases and 2 bases respectively, with 7 bases between them. The CDR3 DNA reads TGTGCCAGCAGTTTGACAGACAACACTGAAGCTTTCTTT. Translation gives CASSLTDNTEAFF.

This clonotype was detected a few times. The chain carries TRBV21-1 and TRBJ2-4; TRBD2, the table's D call, was not compared with the DNA. TRBV21-1 is tagged as a pseudogene. This CDR3 is 12 amino acids long. The CDR3 region is CASIPQAGIQYF. CDR3 nucleotide sequence: TGTGCCAGCATCCCGCAGGCTGGCATTCAGTACTTC.

This clonotype was seen only a few times. The rearrangement uses TRBV4-1 and TRBJ1-2, with D maybe TRBD1 (6 bases). The CDR3 totals 17 residues. Germline V gene sequence: CDR1 MGHRA, CDR2 YSYEKL. V lost 3 bases and J 1 base, leaving 18 bases between the germline ends. CDR3 loop: CASSQGLLRGYNYGYTF. CDR3 in DNA: TGCGCCAGCAGCCAGGGCCTCCTCAGGGGATATAACTATGGCTACACCTTC.

The chain links TRBV6-2 or TRBV6-3 to TRBJ1-5; D is perhaps TRBD1 (5 bases). The CDR3 is made up of 15 amino acids. From germline, CDR1 is MNHEY and CDR2 SVGEGT. V was cut by 5 bases and J by 4 bases, with 15 bases left in between. The CDR3 spells CASSPQWGNNQPQHF. CDR3 in DNA: TGTGCCAGCAGTCCCCAATGGGGGAATAATCAGCCCCAGCATTTT.

In this sample, this clonotype turned up many times. The chain links TRBV7-2 to TRBJ1-3; D unresolved. CDR1 SGHTA and CDR2 FQGNSA come from the germline V gene. The CDR3 extends over 13 amino acids. V lost 5 bases and J lost 0, with 5 bases in between. CDR3 coding DNA: TGTGCCAGCAGCCTAGACTCTGGAAACACCATATATTTT. Translated: CASSLDSGNTIYF.

This chain uses TRBV28 with TRBJ1-4, with D hard to call. V was shortened by 9 bases and J by 4 bases, with 15 bases between the two germline ends. The CDR3 sequence is 14 residues long. Germline-derived CDR1 and CDR2 are MDHEN and SYDVKM. The CDR3 DNA is TGTGCCAGTTCACGACGGATACTTAATGAAAAACTGTTTTTT. Translated, it gives CASSRRILNEKLFF.

This clonotype was observed a handful of times. The chain joins TRBV20-1 to TRBJ1-1; D gene ambiguous. Germline loops: CDR1 DFQATT, CDR2 SNEGSKA (reference sequence). Trimming removed 1 base from V and 8 bases from J, with 23 bases in between. The CDR3 consists of 16 residues. In DNA form, the CDR3 reads TGCAGTGCTAGAGGGGGAGGCAGCGCTATTGACTCGGAAGCTTTCTTT. Amino acid sequence: CSARGGGSAIDSEAFF.

There are a few counts of this clonotype. The CDR3 DNA is TGCAGCGTTGACAGGATGAATCAGCCCCAGCATTTT. Amino acid sequence: CSVDRMNQPQHF. The chain combines TRBV29-1 with TRBJ1-5; D call uncertain. This CDR3 is built from 12 residues. Trimming took 3 bases from V and 4 from J, leaving 7 bases between them. Germline V gives CDR1 SQVTM, CDR2 ANQGSEA.

This clonotype was found once. The gene calls are TRBV29-1 and TRBJ2-5, with D possibly being TRBD1 (6 bases). Germline V gene data show CDR1 as SQVTM and CDR2 as ANQGSEA. Deletions cut 7 bases from V and 2 bases from J, with 17 bases between. The CDR3 contains 14 residues. This CDR3 is CSACTGSGQETQYF. The CDR3 region has the DNA TGCAGCGCATGTACAGGGTCTGGGCAAGAGACCCAGTACTTC.